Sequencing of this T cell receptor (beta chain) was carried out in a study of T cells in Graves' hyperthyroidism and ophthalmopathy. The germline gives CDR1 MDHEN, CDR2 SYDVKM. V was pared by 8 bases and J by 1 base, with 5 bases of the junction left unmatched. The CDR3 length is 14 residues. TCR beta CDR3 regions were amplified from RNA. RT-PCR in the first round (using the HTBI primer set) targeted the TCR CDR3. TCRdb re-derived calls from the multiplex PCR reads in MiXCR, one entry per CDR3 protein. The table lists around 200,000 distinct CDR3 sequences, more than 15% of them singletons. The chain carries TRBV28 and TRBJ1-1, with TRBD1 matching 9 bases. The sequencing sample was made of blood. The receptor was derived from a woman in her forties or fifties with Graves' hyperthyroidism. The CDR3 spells CASGWGQGNTEAFF. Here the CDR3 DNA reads TGTGCCAGCGGTTGGGGACAGGGGAACACTGAAGCTTTCTTT. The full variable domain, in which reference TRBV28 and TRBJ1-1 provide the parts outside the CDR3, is DVKVTQSSRYLVKRTGEKVFLECVQDMDHENMFWYRQDPGLGLRLIYFSYDVKMKEKGDIPEGYSVSREKKERFSLILESASTNQTSMYLCASGWGQGNTEAFFGQGTRLTVV.